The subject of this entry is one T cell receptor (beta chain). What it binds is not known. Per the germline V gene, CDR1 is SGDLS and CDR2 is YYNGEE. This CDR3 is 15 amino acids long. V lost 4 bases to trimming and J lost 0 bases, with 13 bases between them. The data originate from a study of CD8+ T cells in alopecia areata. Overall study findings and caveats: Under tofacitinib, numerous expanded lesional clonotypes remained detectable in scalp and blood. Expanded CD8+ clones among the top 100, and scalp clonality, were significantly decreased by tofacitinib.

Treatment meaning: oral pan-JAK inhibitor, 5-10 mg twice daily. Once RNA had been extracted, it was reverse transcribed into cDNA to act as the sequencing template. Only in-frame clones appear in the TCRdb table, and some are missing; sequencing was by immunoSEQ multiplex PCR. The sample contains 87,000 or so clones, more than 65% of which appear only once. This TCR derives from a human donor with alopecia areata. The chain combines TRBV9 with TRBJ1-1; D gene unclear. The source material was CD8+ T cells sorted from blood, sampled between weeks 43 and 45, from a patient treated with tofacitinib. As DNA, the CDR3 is TGTGCCAGCAGCATTAGTGGCAGAATGAACACTGAAGCTTTCTTT. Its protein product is CASSISGRMNTEAFF.